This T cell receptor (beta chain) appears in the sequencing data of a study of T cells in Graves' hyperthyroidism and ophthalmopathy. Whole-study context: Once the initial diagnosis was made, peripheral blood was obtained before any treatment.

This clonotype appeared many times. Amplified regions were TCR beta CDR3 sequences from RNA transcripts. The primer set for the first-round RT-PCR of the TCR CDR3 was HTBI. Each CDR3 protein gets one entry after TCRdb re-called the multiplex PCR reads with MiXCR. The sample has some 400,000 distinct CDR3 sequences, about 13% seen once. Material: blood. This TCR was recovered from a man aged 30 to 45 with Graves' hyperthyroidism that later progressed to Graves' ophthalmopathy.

The CDR3 region is CASSLRGSGGTSVTDTQYF. In nucleotides, the CDR3 is TGTGCCAGCAGTCTCCGAGGTAGCGGGGGAACTAGTGTCACAGATACGCAGTATTTT. V usage is TRBV6-1 and J usage is TRBJ2-3; the match to TRBD2 covers 9 bases. The CDR3 is 19 amino acids. J gave up 2 bases and V 5 bases, and 17 bases lay outside the gene matches. Per germline, CDR1 MNHNS and CDR2 SASEGT.